Following are 31 T cell receptor beta chains from one sample sequenced in a study of a mutant IDH1 vaccine in newly diagnosed glioma. This table comes from immunoSEQ multiplex PCR, and its TCRdb copy is limited to in-frame clones, with some not included. The table lists about 23,000 clones, 80% to 95% of them singletons, with 9.2% in the top ten. Time point of the sample: baseline, week 1 (first vaccination visit). Described treatment: pre-vaccination baseline after standard-of-care therapy. Sequenced material: PBMCs, taken from a glioma patient treated with radiotherapy, temozolomide or both. Receptors were obtained from a man aged 30-40 years with glioma.

The V call is TRBV18, the J call TRBJ1-5; 12 bases fit TRBD1. The CDR3 contains 16 residues. V dropped 4 bases and J dropped 5; count of bases not matched to a gene: 6. The germline V gene has CDR1 KGHSH and CDR2 LQKENI. The CDR3 DNA sequence: TGTGCCAGCTCACGCGGGACAGGGGGCTTCGATCAGCCCCAGCATTTT. It encodes CASSRGTGGFDQPQHF.

This rearrangement joins TRBV6-5 to TRBJ2-1, with 15 bases aligning to TRBD2. The germline gives CDR1 MNHEY, CDR2 SVGAGI. V trimming: 2 bases; J trimming: 9 bases; junction bases outside the gene matches: 2. This CDR3 is built from 15 residues. The CDR3 coding sequence is TGTGCCAGCAGTTACGGACTAGCGGGAGGGTCTGAGCAGTTCTTC. It translates to CASSYGLAGGSEQFF.

J is TRBJ1-2 and V is TRBV13, with TRBD1 matching over 8 bases. CDR1 PRHDT and CDR2 FYEKMQ come from the germline V gene (reference sequence). The CDR3 is made up of 15 amino acids. The V gene end was trimmed by 6 bases and the J gene end by 3 bases; junction bases not matched to a gene: 9. CDR3 loop: CASSRYQGADYGYTF. The DNA for the CDR3 is TGTGCCAGCAGTCGGTACCAGGGGGCGGACTATGGCTACACCTTC.

The V call is TRBV9, the J call TRBJ2-2; D might be TRBD1 (5 bases). The V gene's germline CDR1 is SGDLS and CDR2 YYNGEE. V was trimmed by 0 bases and J by 4 bases, leaving 10 bases between them. There are 15 residues in the CDR3. CDR3 protein: CASSVAGMGTGELFF. CDR3 coding DNA: TGTGCCAGCAGCGTAGCAGGGATGGGCACCGGGGAGCTGTTTTTT.

CDR3 region: CASSLRGEGNQPQHF. Here the CDR3 DNA reads TGTGCCAGCAGCTTAAGGGGAGAAGGCAATCAGCCCCAGCATTTT. This sequence joins TRBV7-9 and TRBJ1-5, with D possibly matching TRBD1 (5 bases). Germline V gene lookup returns CDR1 SEHNR and CDR2 FQNEAQ (reference sequence). The CDR3 loop spans 15 amino acids. V lost 2 bases, J lost 2 bases, and 10 bases lay in between.

The rearrangement links TRBV7-9 to TRBJ2-5; D is undetermined. V was trimmed by 1 base and J by 7 bases, leaving 7 bases between them. Germline V CDR1 and CDR2: SEHNR, FQNEAQ (reference sequence). This CDR3 has 12 residues. The CDR3 nucleotides are TGTGCCAGCAGCTTAGAGCAGGCGACCCAGTACTTC. This codes for CASSLEQATQYF. Drawing the rest from reference TRBV7-9 and TRBJ2-5, the complete variable domain is DTGVSQNPRHKITKRGQNVTFRCDPISEHNRLYWYRQTLGQGPEFLTYFQNEAQLEKSRLLSDRFSAERPKGSFSTLEIQRTEQGDSAMYLCASSLEQATQYFGPGTRLLVL.

The gene calls are TRBV18 and TRBJ1-1; 9 bases align to TRBD1. This CDR3 is 17 amino acids long. Germline V gene sequence: CDR1 KGHSH, CDR2 LQKENI. The V gene end was trimmed by 4 bases and the J gene end by 1 base; junction bases not matched to a gene: 10. The CDR3 DNA reads TGTGCCAGCTCACTCCCCGGGACAGGGATCCGGAACACTGAAGCTTTCTTT. This translates into CASSLPGTGIRNTEAFF.

The chain couples TRBV14 to TRBJ1-1; 8 bases fit TRBD1. V was pared by 5 bases and J by 7 bases, with 15 bases of the junction left unmatched. The CDR3 is 16 amino acids. Germline-derived CDR1 and CDR2 are SGHDN and FVKESK. Written as DNA, the CDR3 is TGTGCCAGCAGCAAAGTCGTGACAGGGGCCCAAAGTGAAGCTTTCTTT. This translates into CASSKVVTGAQSEAFF.

The rearrangement joins TRBV19 to TRBJ1-4; D is ambiguous. Germline CDR1 is LNHDA and CDR2 is SQIVND (reference sequence). V lost 5 bases, J lost 8 bases, and 12 bases lay in between. CDR3 size: 13 residues. The CDR3 is CASSAILGEKLFF. The CDR3 nucleotides read TGTGCCAGTAGTGCGATACTGGGGGAAAAACTGTTTTTT.

Of note for this clone: A read error may produce the germline difference seen at one junction end. V usage is TRBV5-4 and J usage is TRBJ2-2; D possibly corresponds to TRBD2 (5 bases). In germline, CDR1 is SGHNT, CDR2 YYREEE (reference sequence). The CDR3 is 14 residues long. In DNA, the CDR3 is TGTGCCAGCAGCTGGGCCGATAGACACCGGGGAGCTGTTTTT. This gives the protein CASSWADRHRGAVF.

V and J are TRBV7-9 and TRBJ2-5, with D perhaps matching TRBD2 (6 bases). The V gene lost 4 bases and the J gene lost 5 bases, with 14 bases spanning the gap. The CDR3 runs to 14 residues. The germline gives CDR1 SEHNR, CDR2 FQNEAQ (reference sequence). The CDR3 here is CASSSSVPTETQYF. The DNA of the CDR3 is TGTGCCAGCAGCTCTAGCGTACCCACGGAGACCCAGTACTTC.

The chain carries TRBV9 and TRBJ1-3; maybe TRBD1 (5 bases). The CDR3 is 15 amino acids. Trimming removed 5 bases at V and 0 bases at J, with 12 bases between. Germline V lookup: CDR1 SGDLS, CDR2 YYNGEE. CDR3 amino acids: CASSRDGFSGNTIYF. CDR3 bases: TGTGCCAGCAGTCGGGACGGATTCTCTGGAAACACCATATATTTT.

The J gene is TRBJ2-5, the V gene TRBV10-2; 13 bases are a match to TRBD2. The CDR3 loop spans 15 amino acids. With V trimmed by 6 bases and J by 4 bases, 5 bases remained unmatched. Germline V lookup: CDR1 WSHSY, CDR2 SAAADI. CDR3 sequence (DNA): TGCGCCAGCAGAGGACTAGCGGGAGTAGGAGAGACCCAGTACTTC. Its translation is CASRGLAGVGETQYF.

This sequence joins TRBV10-3 and TRBJ2-5, with TRBD1 as a possible D gene (6 bases). Trimming cost V 4 bases and J 5 bases, with 23 bases left between them. This CDR3 is built from 17 residues. CDR1 ENHRY and CDR2 SYGVKD come from the germline V gene. CDR3 protein: CAISGTARDARGETQYF. CDR3 DNA sequence: TGTGCCATCAGTGGGACAGCTCGAGACGCGCGTGGGGAGACCCAGTACTTC.

The V and J genes are TRBV7-9 and TRBJ1-2, with D hard to call. Germline V lookup: CDR1 SEHNR, CDR2 FQNEAQ (reference sequence). V was shortened by 3 bases and J by 5 bases, with 10 bases between the two germline ends. CDR3 size: 13 residues. Here the CDR3 reads CASSLSFLYGYTF. CDR3 DNA: TGTGCCAGCAGCTTGAGTTTTCTTTATGGCTACACCTTC.

This clone was picked up a small number of times. The genes are TRBV5-1 and TRBJ2-3; D not certain. The CDR3 spans 11 residues. Germline V gene lookup returns CDR1 SGHRS and CDR2 YFSETQ. V was pared by 4 bases and J by 2 bases, with 2 bases between. DNA of the CDR3: TGCGCCAGCAGCGACACAGATACGCAGTATTTT. Translated: CASSDTDTQYF.

The chain uses TRBV7-9 and TRBJ2-7; D unclear. Trimming took off 4 bases at V and 6 bases at J, with 16 bases between the two ends. Germline CDR1 and CDR2: SEHNR and FQNEAQ (reference sequence). CDR3 length: 14 residues. In DNA, the CDR3 is TGTGCCAGCAGCTATCCCGGCATACCAGGCGAGCAGTACTTC. This gives the protein CASSYPGIPGEQYF.

A few counts support this clone. This chain links TRBV7-9 with TRBJ2-7, with 9 nucleotides matching TRBD1. This CDR3 has 13 amino acids. Losses at the gene ends were 8 bases for V and 2 bases for J; bases not matched to a gene: 4. Per the germline V gene, CDR1 is SEHNR and CDR2 is FQNEAQ (reference sequence). CDR3 residues: CASADRGPYEQYF. The CDR3 DNA reads as TGTGCCAGCGCGGACAGGGGTCCCTACGAGCAGTACTTC.

V and J are TRBV6-6 and TRBJ1-4; D is undetermined. V shed 4 bases and J shed 5 bases, with 2 bases lying between them. This CDR3 comprises 11 residues. Germline loops: CDR1 MNHNY, CDR2 SVGAGI (reference sequence). The CDR3 protein is CASSLNEKLFF. CDR3 sequence (DNA): TGTGCCAGCAGTTTGAATGAAAAACTGTTTTTT.

This sequence joins TRBV20-1 and TRBJ2-3; D possibly corresponds to TRBD1 (6 bases). V gave up 7 bases and J gave up 4 bases, with 9 bases separating them. In germline, CDR1 is DFQATT, CDR2 SNEGSKA (reference sequence). The CDR3 runs to 11 residues. For the CDR3, the DNA is TGCAGTGGCAGGGGCCCAGATACGCAGTATTTT. Translation gives CSGRGPDTQYF.

The rearrangement uses TRBV4-1 and TRBJ2-1, with 7 positions matching TRBD1. Germline CDR1 is MGHRA and CDR2 is YSYEKL. This CDR3 is built from 12 residues. The trim removed 4 bases at V and 7 bases at J, leaving 1 base unmatched. For the CDR3, the DNA is TGCGCCAGCAGCCTACAGGGGAATGAGCAGTTCTTC. The encoded protein is CASSLQGNEQFF.

The chain is built from TRBV14 and TRBJ2-1, with 7 bases aligning to TRBD2. The CDR3 consists of 18 residues. J lost 0 bases, V lost 0 bases, and 8 bases had no gene match. CDR1 is SGHDN, CDR2 FVKESK, per germline. The CDR3 spells CASSQDLRRGSSYNEQFF. The CDR3 nucleotides read TGTGCCAGCAGCCAAGATCTTCGGCGGGGGAGCTCCTACAATGAGCAGTTCTTC.

The V gene is TRBV6-4, the J gene TRBJ2-3; D may correspond to TRBD1 or TRBD2 (5 bases each). The V gene's germline CDR1 is MRHNA and CDR2 SNTAGT. This CDR3 is built from 14 residues. V was pared by 0 bases and J by 4 bases, with 8 bases between. Here the CDR3 DNA reads TGTGCCAGCAGTGACTCGAGGGGAGCAGATACGCAGTATTTT. Translating gives CASSDSRGADTQYF.

Only one count was recorded for this clone. The chain employs TRBV7-9 and TRBJ2-2, with no clear D. The CDR3 runs to 15 residues. CDR1 is SEHNR and CDR2 is FQNEAQ in the germline V gene (reference sequence). Trimming left V 0 bases short and J 0 bases short, with 5 bases between. CDR3 residues: CASSLAGTNTGELFF. CDR3 DNA sequence: TGTGCCAGCAGCTTAGCAGGGACGAACACCGGGGAGCTGTTTTTT.

A word on this clone: At one boundary the junction diverges from the germline segment, which might be a read error. The genes are TRBV4-2 and TRBJ2-7; a possible D gene is TRBD2 (7 bases). CDR1 LGHNA and CDR2 YNFKEQ come from the germline V gene. This CDR3 is built from 14 residues. In DNA, the CDR3 is TGTGCCGGCAGCGAGGCGGGGGCTGACTACGAGCAGTACTTC. Translated: CAGSEAGADYEQYF.

The chain has TRBV4-2 and TRBJ1-5; perhaps TRBD1 as D (5 bases). The CDR3 has 19 amino acids. Germline V gene sequence: CDR1 LGHNA, CDR2 YNFKEQ. Trimming took off 4 bases at V and 7 bases at J, with 29 bases between the two ends. The CDR3 sequence is CASSPRGAGSPGPGQPQHF. The CDR3 nucleotides read TGTGCCAGCAGCCCTCGAGGGGCAGGGAGTCCGGGGCCCGGGCAGCCCCAGCATTTT.

The J gene is TRBJ1-2, the V gene TRBV11-2; maybe TRBD1 (6 bases). Germline CDR1 and CDR2: SGHAT and FQNNGV. The CDR3 has 13 amino acids. The germline V and J ends were trimmed by 3 bases and 4 bases, with 9 bases remaining between them. CDR3 protein: CASSFPGAYGYTF. In DNA, the CDR3 is TGTGCCAGCAGCTTCCCGGGGGCCTATGGCTACACCTTC.

The V call is TRBV7-9, the J call TRBJ2-7; weak D call: TRBD1 (5 bases). The CDR3 totals 15 residues. CDR1 and CDR2 (germline): SEHNR, FQNEAQ (reference sequence). V gave up 3 bases and J gave up 2 bases, with 14 bases separating them. CDR3 in amino acids: CASSFFQGTAYEQYF. As DNA, the CDR3 is TGTGCCAGCAGCTTCTTCCAGGGAACGGCCTACGAGCAGTACTTC.

The gene calls are TRBV2 and TRBJ2-2; TRBD1 matches 7 bases. The ends lost 5 bases at V and 0 bases at J; junction bases unmatched: 6. The CDR3 extends over 16 amino acids. The germline CDR1 and CDR2 sequences are SNHLY and FYNNEI. CDR3 sequence: CASSRQGSANTGELFF. The CDR3 nucleotides are TGTGCCAGCAGTCGACAGGGATCCGCGAACACCGGGGAGCTGTTTTTT.

The J gene is TRBJ1-5, the V gene TRBV5-1; D uncertain. Trimming shortened V by 4 bases and J by 1 base, and 6 bases separated the two germline ends. This CDR3 contains 13 residues. Looked up from germline, CDR1 is SGHRS and CDR2 is YFSETQ. Written as DNA, the CDR3 is TGCGCCAGCAGCGTGGAGAGCAATCAGCCCCAGCATTTT. It specifies CASSVESNQPQHF.

This sequence joins TRBV5-4 and TRBJ2-7, with 10 bases matching TRBD2. The CDR3 has 14 residues. Trimming at V came to 6 bases and at J to 7 bases, leaving 10 bases not matched to a gene. CDR1 is SGHNT and CDR2 is YYREEE in the germline V gene (reference sequence). In DNA, the CDR3 is TGTGCCAGCACCCCAGCGGGAGGGTCGGGAGAGCAGTACTTC. Protein sequence: CASTPAGGSGEQYF.